This T cell receptor (beta chain) originates from a study of cytomegalovirus exposure and HLA in healthy donors. Findings of the study overall: As a later analysis revealed, most CMV-associated TCR beta chains appeared HLA-restricted.

CDR3 length: 15 amino acids. V lost 6 bases, J lost 0 bases, and 4 bases stayed unmatched. Germline loops: CDR1 SQVTM, CDR2 ANQGSEA. Amplification used 60 Vbeta primers and 13 Jbeta primers. Data came from immunoSEQ multiplex PCR; TCRdb stores just in-frame clones and leaves some out. The table lists roughly 120,000 clones, around 74% of them singletons, with over 4% in the top ten. Of note for this clone: The antigen remains undetermined.

Sequenced sample: PBMCs. The chain carries TRBV29-1 and TRBJ2-5; 13 bases agree with TRBD2. This clonotype was sampled from a man aged 25 to 40 in good health and CMV-seropositive. The CDR3 here is CSVRGTSGDQETQYF. CDR3 coding DNA: TGCAGCGTGCGGGGGACTAGCGGGGACCAAGAGACCCAGTACTTC.